This TCR beta chain was identified during a study of T-cell reconstitution after alpha-beta-depleted transplantation in children. Study observations and caveats: A year post-transplant, T-cell counts and diversity derived mostly from newly produced T cells. Reported findings indicate that, about two months after transplant, alpha-beta T cells came from several hundred expanded clones, which were derived from non-depleted graft cells. It was surviving recipient T cells and thymic progenitors that gave some patients high TCRbeta diversity at day 60.

As it was prepared, the TCRbeta library received unique molecular identifiers. TCRdb analysed the PCR reads with MiXCR anew, one entry per CDR3 protein. The profile shows about 290,000 distinct CDR3 sequences, about a tenth of them singletons. This clonotype was seen only a few times. Its antigen is unknown. Unmatched junction bases numbered 2, after V lost 5 bases and J lost 2 bases. The CDR3 is 15 amino acids. From germline, CDR1 is SGHVS and CDR2 FQNEAQ. This chain connects TRBV7-8 to TRBJ2-6; 8 bases agree with TRBD2. Sequencing used PBMCs, obtained before TCRalphabeta/CD19-depleted stem cell transplant. This clonotype originated in a boy in the first two years of life with acute myeloid leukemia, due to receive a stem cell transplant. The CDR3 loop is CASSEAGAGANVLTF. CDR3 in DNA: TGTGCCAGCAGCGAAGCGGGAGCTGGGGCCAACGTCCTGACTTTC.